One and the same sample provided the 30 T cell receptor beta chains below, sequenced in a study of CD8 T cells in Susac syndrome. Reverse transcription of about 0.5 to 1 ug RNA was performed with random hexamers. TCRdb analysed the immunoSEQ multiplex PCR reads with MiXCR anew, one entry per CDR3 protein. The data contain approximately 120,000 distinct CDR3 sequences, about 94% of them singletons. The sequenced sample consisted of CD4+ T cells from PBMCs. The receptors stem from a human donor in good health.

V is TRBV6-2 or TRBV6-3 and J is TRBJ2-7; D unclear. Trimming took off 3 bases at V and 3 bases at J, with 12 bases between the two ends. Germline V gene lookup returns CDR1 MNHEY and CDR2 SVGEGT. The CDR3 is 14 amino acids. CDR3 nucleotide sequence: TGTGCCAGCAGTTATCGCAGGCGCAGCTACGAGCAGTACTTC. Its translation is CASSYRRRSYEQYF.

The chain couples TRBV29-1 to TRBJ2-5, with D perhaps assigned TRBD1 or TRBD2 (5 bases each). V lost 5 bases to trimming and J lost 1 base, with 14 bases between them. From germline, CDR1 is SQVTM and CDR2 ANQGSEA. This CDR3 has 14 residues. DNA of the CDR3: TGCAGCGTTAGGGGACGCAGATCCCAAGAGACCCAGTACTTC. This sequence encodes CSVRGRRSQETQYF. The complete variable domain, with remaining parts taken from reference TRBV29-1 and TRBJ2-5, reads SAVISQKPSRDICQRGTSLTIQCQVDSQVTMMFWYRQQPGQSLTLIATANQGSEATYESGFVIDKFPISRPNLTFSTLTVSNMSPEDSSIYLCSVRGRRSQETQYFGPGTRLLVL.

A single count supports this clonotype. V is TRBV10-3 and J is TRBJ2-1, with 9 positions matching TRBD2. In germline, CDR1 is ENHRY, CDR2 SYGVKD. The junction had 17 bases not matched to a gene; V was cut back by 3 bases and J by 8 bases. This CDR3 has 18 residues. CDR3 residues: CAISDSRAREGVQDEQFF. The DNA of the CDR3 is TGTGCCATCAGTGACTCGAGGGCGCGGGAGGGCGTTCAGGATGAGCAGTTCTTC.

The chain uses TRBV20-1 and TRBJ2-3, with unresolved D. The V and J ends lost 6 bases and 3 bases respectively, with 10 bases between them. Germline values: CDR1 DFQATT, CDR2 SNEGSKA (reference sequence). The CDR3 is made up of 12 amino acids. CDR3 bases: TGCAGTGCCCAAGGAGAGACAGATACGCAGTATTTT. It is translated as CSAQGETDTQYF.

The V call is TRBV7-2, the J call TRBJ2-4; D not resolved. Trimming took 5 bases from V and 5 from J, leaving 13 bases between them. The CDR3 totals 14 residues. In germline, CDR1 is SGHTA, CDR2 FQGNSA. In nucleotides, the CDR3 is TGTGCCAGCAGCGCCCGGGCCAGACAAAACATTCAGTACTTC. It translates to CASSARARQNIQYF. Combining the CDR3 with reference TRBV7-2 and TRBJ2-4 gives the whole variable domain GAGVSQSPSNKVTEKGKDVELRCDPISGHTALYWYRQSLGQGLEFLIYFQGNSAPDKSGLPSDRFSAERTGGSVSTLTIQRTQQEDSAVYLCASSARARQNIQYFGAGTRLSVL.

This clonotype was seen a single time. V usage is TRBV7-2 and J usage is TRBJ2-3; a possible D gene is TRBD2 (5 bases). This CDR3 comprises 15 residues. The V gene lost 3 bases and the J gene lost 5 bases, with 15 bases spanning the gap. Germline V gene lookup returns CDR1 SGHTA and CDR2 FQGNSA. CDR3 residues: CASSLGNPGKDTQYF. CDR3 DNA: TGTGCCAGCAGCTTGGGGAACCCGGGAAAAGATACGCAGTATTTT.

CDR3 DNA sequence: TGCGCCAGCAGCTTGGCCGGGACAGGGACCACCGGGGAGCTGTTTTTT. It codes for CASSLAGTGTTGELFF. This chain uses TRBV5-1 with TRBJ2-2; 9 bases match TRBD1. This CDR3 region has 16 residues. From germline, CDR1 is SGHRS and CDR2 YFSETQ. V lost 0 bases to trimming and J lost 4 bases; unmatched junction nucleotides: 4.

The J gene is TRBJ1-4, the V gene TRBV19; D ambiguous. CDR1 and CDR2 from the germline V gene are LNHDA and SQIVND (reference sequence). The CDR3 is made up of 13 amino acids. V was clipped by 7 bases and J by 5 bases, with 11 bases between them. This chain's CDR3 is CASNRAGNEKLFF. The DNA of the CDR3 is TGTGCCAGTAACCGGGCGGGAAATGAAAAACTGTTTTTT.

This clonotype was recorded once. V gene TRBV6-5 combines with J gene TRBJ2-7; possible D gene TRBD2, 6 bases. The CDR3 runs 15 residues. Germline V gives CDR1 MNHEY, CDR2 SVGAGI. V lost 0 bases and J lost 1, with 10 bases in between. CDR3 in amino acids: CASSYSGLDSYEQYF. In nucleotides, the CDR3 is TGTGCCAGCAGTTACTCGGGACTTGATTCCTACGAGCAGTACTTC.

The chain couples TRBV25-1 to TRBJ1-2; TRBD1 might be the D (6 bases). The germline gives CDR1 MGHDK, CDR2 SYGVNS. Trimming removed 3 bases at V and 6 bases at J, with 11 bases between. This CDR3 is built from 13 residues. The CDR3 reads CASSDLGGDGYTF. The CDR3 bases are TGTGCCAGCAGTGATTTGGGGGGCGATGGCTACACCTTC.

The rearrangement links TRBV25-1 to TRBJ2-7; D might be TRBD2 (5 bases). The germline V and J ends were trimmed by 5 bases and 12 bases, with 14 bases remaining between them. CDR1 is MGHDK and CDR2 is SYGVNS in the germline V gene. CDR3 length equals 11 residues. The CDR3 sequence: CASSSRGIRYF. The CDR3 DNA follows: TGTGCCAGCAGTTCGCGAGGGATCAGGTACTTC.

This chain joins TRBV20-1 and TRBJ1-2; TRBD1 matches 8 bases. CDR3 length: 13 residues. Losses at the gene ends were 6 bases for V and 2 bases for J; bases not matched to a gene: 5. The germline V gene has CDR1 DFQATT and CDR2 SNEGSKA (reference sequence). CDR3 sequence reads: CSAIDRGNYGYTF. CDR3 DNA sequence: TGCAGTGCCATCGACAGGGGCAACTATGGCTACACCTTC.

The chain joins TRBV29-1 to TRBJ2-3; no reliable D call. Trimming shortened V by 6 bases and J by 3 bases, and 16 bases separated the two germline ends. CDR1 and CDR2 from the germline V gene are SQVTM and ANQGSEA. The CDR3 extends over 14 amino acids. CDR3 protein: CSVDKELGTDTQYF. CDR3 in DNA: TGCAGCGTCGATAAAGAACTTGGGACAGATACGCAGTATTTT.

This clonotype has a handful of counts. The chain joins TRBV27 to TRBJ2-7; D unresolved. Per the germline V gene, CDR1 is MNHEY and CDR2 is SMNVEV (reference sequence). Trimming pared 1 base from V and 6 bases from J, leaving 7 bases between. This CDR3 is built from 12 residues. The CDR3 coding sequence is TGTGCCAGCAGTTTATACGGGTCCGAGCAGTACTTC. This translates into CASSLYGSEQYF.

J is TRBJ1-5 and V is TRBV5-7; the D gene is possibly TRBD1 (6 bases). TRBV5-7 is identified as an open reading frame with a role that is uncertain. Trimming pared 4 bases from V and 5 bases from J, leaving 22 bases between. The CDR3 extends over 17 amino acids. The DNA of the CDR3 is TGTGCCAGCAGCATCCTTACTTGGGACACTCCGGATCAGCCCCAGCATTTT. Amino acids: CASSILTWDTPDQPQHF.

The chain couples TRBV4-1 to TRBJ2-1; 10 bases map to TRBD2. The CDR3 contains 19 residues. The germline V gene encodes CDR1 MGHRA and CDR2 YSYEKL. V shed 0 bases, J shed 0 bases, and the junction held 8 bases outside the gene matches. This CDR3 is CASSQDRAGGIPSYNEQFF. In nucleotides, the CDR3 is TGCGCCAGCAGCCAAGATCGAGCGGGAGGGATACCCTCCTACAATGAGCAGTTCTTC.

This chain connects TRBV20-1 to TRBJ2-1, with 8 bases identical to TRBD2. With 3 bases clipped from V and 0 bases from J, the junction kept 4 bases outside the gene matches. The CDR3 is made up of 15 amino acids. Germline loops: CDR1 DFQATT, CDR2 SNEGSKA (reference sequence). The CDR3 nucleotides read TGCAGTGCTAGCGGGAGGGTGAGCTCCTACAATGAGCAGTTCTTC. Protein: CSASGRVSSYNEQFF.

CDR3 in DNA: TGCAGTGCTAGAGATCGGCGCAGGGTCAGTATCGATGAGCAGTTCTTC. Protein product: CSARDRRRVSIDEQFF. The chain has TRBV20-1 and TRBJ2-1; possible D gene TRBD1, 5 bases. Germline CDR1 is DFQATT and CDR2 is SNEGSKA (reference sequence). The CDR3 length is 16 residues. Trimming shortened V by 0 bases and J by 8 bases, and 20 bases separated the two germline ends.

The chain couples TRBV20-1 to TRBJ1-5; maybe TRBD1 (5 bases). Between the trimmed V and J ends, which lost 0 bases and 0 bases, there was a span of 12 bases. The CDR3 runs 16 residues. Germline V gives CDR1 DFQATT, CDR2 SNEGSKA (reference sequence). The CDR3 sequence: CSARDAGLASNQPQHF. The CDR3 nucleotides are TGCAGTGCTAGAGATGCGGGACTAGCTAGCAATCAGCCCCAGCATTTT.

CDR3 in amino acids: CSASGTGRSPGGQPQHF. The CDR3 DNA is TGCAGTGCTAGTGGGACAGGGCGGTCACCTGGGGGTCAGCCCCAGCATTTT. The V and J genes are TRBV20-1 and TRBJ1-5; TRBD1 matches at 9 bases. This CDR3 has 17 amino acids. Germline lookup yields CDR1 DFQATT and CDR2 SNEGSKA (reference sequence). Unmatched junction bases numbered 15, after V lost 3 bases and J lost 6 bases.

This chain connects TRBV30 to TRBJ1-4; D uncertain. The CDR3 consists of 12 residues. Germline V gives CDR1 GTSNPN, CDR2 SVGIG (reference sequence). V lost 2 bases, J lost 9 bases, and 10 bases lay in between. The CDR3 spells CAWSYRNKKLFF. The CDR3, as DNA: TGTGCCTGGAGTTACCGAAATAAAAAACTGTTTTTT.

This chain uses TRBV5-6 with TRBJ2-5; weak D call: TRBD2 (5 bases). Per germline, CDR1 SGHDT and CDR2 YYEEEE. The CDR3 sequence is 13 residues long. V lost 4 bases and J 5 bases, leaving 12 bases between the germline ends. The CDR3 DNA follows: TGTGCCAGCAGCAGCGAGGGTCAGGAGACCCAGTACTTC. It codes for CASSSEGQETQYF. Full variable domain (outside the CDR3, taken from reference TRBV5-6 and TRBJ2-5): DAGVTQSPTHLIKTRGQQVTLRCSPKSGHDTVSWYQQALGQGPQFIFQYYEEEERQRGNFPDRFSGHQFPNYSSELNVNALLLGDSALYLCASSSEGQETQYFGPGTRLLVL.

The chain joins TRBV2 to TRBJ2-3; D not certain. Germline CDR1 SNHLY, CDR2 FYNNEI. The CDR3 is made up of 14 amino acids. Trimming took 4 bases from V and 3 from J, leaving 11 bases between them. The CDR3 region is CASSAPLGTDTQYF. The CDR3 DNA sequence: TGTGCCAGCAGTGCGCCCCTCGGGACAGATACGCAGTATTTT.

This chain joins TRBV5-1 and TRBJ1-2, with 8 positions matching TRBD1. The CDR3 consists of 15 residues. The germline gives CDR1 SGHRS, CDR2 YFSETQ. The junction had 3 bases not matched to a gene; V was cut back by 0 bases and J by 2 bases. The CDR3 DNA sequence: TGCGCCAGCAGCTTGGGGACAGGGCTCAACTATGGCTACACCTTC. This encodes CASSLGTGLNYGYTF. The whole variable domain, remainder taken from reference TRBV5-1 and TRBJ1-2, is KAGVTQTPRYLIKTRGQQVTLSCSPISGHRSVSWYQQTPGQGLQFLFEYFSETQRNKGNFPGRFSGRQFSNSRSEMNVSTLELGDSALYLCASSLGTGLNYGYTFGSGTRLTVV.

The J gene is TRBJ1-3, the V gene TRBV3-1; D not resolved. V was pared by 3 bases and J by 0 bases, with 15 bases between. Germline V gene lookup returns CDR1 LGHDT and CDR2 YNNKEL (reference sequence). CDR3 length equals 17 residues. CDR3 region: CASSHSRRWTSGNTIYF. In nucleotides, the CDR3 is TGTGCCAGCAGCCACTCCCGCAGGTGGACCTCTGGAAACACCATATATTTT.

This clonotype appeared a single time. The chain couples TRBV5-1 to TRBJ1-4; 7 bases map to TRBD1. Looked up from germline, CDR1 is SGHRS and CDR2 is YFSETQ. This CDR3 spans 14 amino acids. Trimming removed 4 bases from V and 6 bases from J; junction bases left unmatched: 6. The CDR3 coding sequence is TGCGCCAGCAGCCCCGGACAGGAATATGAAAAACTGTTTTTT. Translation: CASSPGQEYEKLFF. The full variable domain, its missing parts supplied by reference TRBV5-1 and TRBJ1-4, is KAGVTQTPRYLIKTRGQQVTLSCSPISGHRSVSWYQQTPGQGLQFLFEYFSETQRNKGNFPGRFSGRQFSNSRSEMNVSTLELGDSALYLCASSPGQEYEKLFFGSGTQLSVL.

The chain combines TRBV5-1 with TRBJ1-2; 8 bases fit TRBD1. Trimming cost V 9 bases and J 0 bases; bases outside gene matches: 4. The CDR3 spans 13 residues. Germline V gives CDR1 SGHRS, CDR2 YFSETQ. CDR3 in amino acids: CAKPGQANYGYTF. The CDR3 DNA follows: TGCGCCAAACCGGGACAGGCTAACTATGGCTACACCTTC.

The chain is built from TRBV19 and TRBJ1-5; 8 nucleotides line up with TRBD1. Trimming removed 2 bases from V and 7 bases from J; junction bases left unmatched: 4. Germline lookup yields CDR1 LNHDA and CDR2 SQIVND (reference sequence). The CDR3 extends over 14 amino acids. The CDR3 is CASSIQGAQQPQHF. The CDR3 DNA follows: TGTGCCAGTAGTATACAGGGGGCTCAGCAGCCCCAGCATTTT.

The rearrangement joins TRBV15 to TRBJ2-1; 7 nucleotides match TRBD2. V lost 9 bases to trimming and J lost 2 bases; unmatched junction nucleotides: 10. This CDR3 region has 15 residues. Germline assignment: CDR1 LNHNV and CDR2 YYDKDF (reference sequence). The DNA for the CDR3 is TGTGCCACGACCAAGGAGGGACTACCCTACAATGAGCAGTTCTTC. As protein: CATTKEGLPYNEQFF.

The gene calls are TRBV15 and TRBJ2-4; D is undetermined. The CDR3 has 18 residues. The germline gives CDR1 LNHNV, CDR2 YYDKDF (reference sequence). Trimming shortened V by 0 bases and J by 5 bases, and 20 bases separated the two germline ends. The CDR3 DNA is TGTGCCACCAGCAGAGACCCCCAAGGGTTTCGGGTCCAAAACATTCAGTACTTC. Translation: CATSRDPQGFRVQNIQYF.